A single sample is the source of the 23 T cell receptor beta chains below, sequenced in a study of shared clonotypes between healthy human individuals (TCRdb year 2020). CD8 naive samples were obtained by positive selection for CCR7 among CD45RO-negative cells, yielding a CD45RA+CCR7+ population from which TemRA cells were excluded. The library was obtained by the immunoSEQ multiplex PCR assay. TCRdb obtained this table from immuneACCESS and retained in-frame rearrangements with V and J assigned. These tables miss some clones; where compared with another copy, unresolved V genes account for less than half of the shortfall, and the remainder is unexplained. Recorded for this sample are 700,000 to 950,000 clones; about 96% of them occurred a single time. In total, the top ten clones hold less than 0.3% of the sample. Sequenced input: naive CD8+ T cells sorted from blood. The sample's cell subset or site label, decoded: CD45RA+CCR7+. The receptors were sampled from a man aged 25-40 years in good health.

The chain has TRBV11-1 and TRBJ2-1, with 9 bases matching TRBD2. The germline V gene has CDR1 SGHAT and CDR2 FQDESV (reference sequence). Unmatched junction bases numbered 12, after V lost 3 bases and J lost 0 bases. The CDR3 has 19 residues. Here the CDR3 reads CASSFLLLAGQSSYNEQFF. The CDR3 DNA reads as TGTGCCAGCAGCTTCCTACTCCTAGCGGGACAAAGCTCCTACAATGAGCAGTTCTTC.

The chain has TRBV19 and TRBJ2-7; D remains unclear. Germline V gene data show CDR1 as LNHDA and CDR2 as SQIVND (reference sequence). V lost 4 bases, J lost 0 bases, and 10 bases lay in between. This CDR3 is built from 14 residues. CDR3 DNA sequence: TGTGCCAGTAGTACGGGCCATAGCTCCTACGAGCAGTACTTC. Its protein is CASSTGHSSYEQYF.

This sequence joins TRBV10-3 and TRBJ1-1, with a tentative D call TRBD1 (5 bases). There are 13 residues in the CDR3. Trimming stripped 3 bases from V and 7 bases from J, with 12 bases between. Germline lookup yields CDR1 ENHRY and CDR2 SYGVKD. The CDR3 loop reads CAISDVAGHEAFF. The DNA of the CDR3 is TGTGCCATCAGTGACGTGGCGGGGCATGAAGCTTTCTTT.

J is TRBJ2-1 and V is TRBV7-9, with D perhaps TRBD1 (6 bases). The CDR3 covers 16 residues. Germline CDR1 SEHNR, CDR2 FQNEAQ (reference sequence). V was trimmed by 2 bases and J by 9 bases, leaving 20 bases between them. CDR3 region: CASSLLRDRKRSEQFF. In DNA, the CDR3 is TGTGCCAGCAGCTTACTCCGAGACAGGAAACGGTCTGAGCAGTTCTTC.

The chain combines TRBV19 with TRBJ2-4; no firm D call. This CDR3 has 13 residues. Looked up from germline, CDR1 is LNHDA and CDR2 is SQIVND (reference sequence). The V gene lost 3 bases and the J gene lost 8 bases, with 11 bases spanning the gap. CDR3 in amino acids: CASSIVLEDIQYF. The CDR3 DNA sequence: TGTGCCAGTAGTATCGTGCTAGAGGACATTCAGTACTTC.

V gene TRBV5-5 combines with J gene TRBJ2-7; D might be TRBD2 (6 bases). This CDR3 region has 16 residues. Germline V lookup: CDR1 SGHKS, CDR2 YYEKEE (reference sequence). Trimming removed 4 bases from V and 5 bases from J, with 22 bases in between. The CDR3 sequence is CASSPFRDSGGDEQYF. As DNA, the CDR3 is TGTGCCAGCAGCCCATTCCGGGACTCCGGAGGCGACGAGCAGTACTTC.

The CDR3 DNA reads TGTGCCAGTGGGGGACTAGCGGGAGGGTTTAACAATGAGCAGTTCTTC. Encoded protein: CASGGLAGGFNNEQFF. The J gene is TRBJ2-1, the V gene TRBV19; TRBD2 agrees at 16 bases. CDR1 LNHDA and CDR2 SQIVND come from the germline V gene (reference sequence). This CDR3 comprises 16 residues. After removal of 8 bases from V and 5 bases from J, the junction contained 6 bases not matched to a gene.

The chain employs TRBV25-1 and TRBJ1-1, with D possibly matching TRBD1 (5 bases). Germline CDR1 is MGHDK and CDR2 is SYGVNS. There are 14 residues in the CDR3. V was cut by 3 bases and J by 4 bases, with 12 bases left in between. The CDR3 loop reads CASSETPGGTEAFF. CDR3 nucleotides: TGTGCCAGCAGTGAGACCCCTGGGGGCACTGAAGCTTTCTTT.

This clone was seen once. This chain joins TRBV27 and TRBJ1-4; no clear D. The CDR3 runs 14 residues. V was pared by 3 bases and J by 0 bases, with 5 bases between. Germline-derived CDR1 and CDR2 are MNHEY and SMNVEV (reference sequence). The CDR3 region is CASSFIATNEKLFF. The CDR3 coding sequence is TGTGCCAGCAGTTTCATTGCAACTAATGAAAAACTGTTTTTT.

The V and J genes are TRBV5-1 and TRBJ2-5; no definite D call. The CDR3 totals 15 residues. CDR1 and CDR2 (germline): SGHRS, YFSETQ. V was trimmed by 5 bases and J by 3 bases, leaving 17 bases between them. DNA of the CDR3: TGCGCCAGCAGATGGGTGTGGGGAATTGAAGAGACCCAGTACTTC. It codes for CASRWVWGIEETQYF.

This clone appeared a single time. CDR3 protein: CASSEDPGPSTDTQYF. In DNA, the CDR3 is TGTGCCAGCAGTGAAGACCCGGGGCCTAGCACAGATACGCAGTATTTT. The chain employs TRBV6-1 and TRBJ2-3; D tentatively fits TRBD1 or TRBD2 (5 bases each). The germline gives CDR1 MNHNS, CDR2 SASEGT. V lost 1 base to trimming and J lost 0 bases, with 11 bases between them. The CDR3 loop spans 16 amino acids.

The gene calls are TRBV18 and TRBJ2-5; no clear D. Germline CDR1 is KGHSH and CDR2 is LQKENI. The CDR3 loop spans 14 amino acids. The V end was cut by 0 bases, the J end by 5 bases, with 10 bases between. The CDR3 loop reads CASSPPVGGETQYF. Here the CDR3 DNA reads TGTGCCAGCTCACCACCAGTAGGTGGTGAGACCCAGTACTTC. Variable domain in full (rest from reference TRBV18 and TRBJ2-5): NAGVMQNPRHLVRRRGQEARLRCSPMKGHSHVYWYRQLPEEGLKFMVYLQKENIIDESGMPKERFSAEFPKEGPSILRIQQVVRGDSAAYFCASSPPVGGETQYFGPGTRLLVL.

The gene calls are TRBV11-2 and TRBJ1-1; D unresolved. V lost 0 bases and J lost 5, with 4 bases in between. There are 12 residues in the CDR3. The germline V gene encodes CDR1 SGHAT and CDR2 FQNNGV. Here the CDR3 DNA reads TGTGCCAGCAGCTTAGACCGAACTGAAGCTTTCTTT. Amino acid sequence: CASSLDRTEAFF. Full variable domain (remainder filled in from reference TRBV11-2 and TRBJ1-1): EAGVAQSPRYKIIEKRQSVAFWCNPISGHATLYWYQQILGQGPKLLIQFQNNGVVDDSQLPKDRFSAERLKGVDSTLKIQPAKLEDSAVYLCASSLDRTEAFFGQGTRLTVV.

This sequence joins TRBV15 and TRBJ2-3; D uncertain. Trimming removed 1 base at V and 1 base at J, with 9 bases between. Germline assignment: CDR1 LNHNV and CDR2 YYDKDF (reference sequence). The CDR3 runs to 15 residues. In DNA, the CDR3 is TGTGCCACCAGCAGAGCGCGAAGCCGCACAGATACGCAGTATTTT. Translation: CATSRARSRTDTQYF.

This chain joins TRBV5-1 and TRBJ2-3; D uncertain. With 3 bases removed from V and 2 bases from J, the gap between germline ends came to 10 bases. This CDR3 contains 14 residues. Per germline, CDR1 SGHRS and CDR2 YFSETQ. CDR3 amino acids: CASSSGPITDTQYF. The CDR3 bases are TGCGCCAGCAGCTCCGGACCTATCACAGATACGCAGTATTTT.

This chain links TRBV6-6 with TRBJ1-1; D gene ambiguous. CDR1 is MNHNY and CDR2 is SVGAGI in the germline V gene (reference sequence). V lost 2 bases and J lost 7, with 5 bases in between. The CDR3 is 11 amino acids. CDR3 sequence reads: CASSYVGEAFF. Written as DNA, the CDR3 is TGTGCCAGCAGTTACGTGGGTGAAGCTTTCTTT.

The CDR3 region is CSVEGTDRSSYEQYF. In DNA form, the CDR3 reads TGCAGCGTTGAGGGTACGGACAGGAGCTCCTACGAGCAGTACTTC. The chain carries TRBV29-1 and TRBJ2-7; TRBD1 matches 7 bases. Per the germline V gene, CDR1 is SQVTM and CDR2 is ANQGSEA. This CDR3 is 15 amino acids long. Trimming removed 3 bases from V and 0 bases from J; junction bases left unmatched: 8.

This chain joins TRBV9 and TRBJ2-1; 11 bases line up with TRBD2. The CDR3 is 15 residues long. Trimming removed 3 bases from V and 7 bases from J; junction bases left unmatched: 6. CDR1 is SGDLS and CDR2 is YYNGEE in the germline V gene. The chain's CDR3 is CASSAAGLAGNEQFF. The CDR3 DNA sequence: TGTGCCAGCAGCGCCGCCGGACTAGCGGGTAATGAGCAGTTCTTC.

Notes on this clone: Additional DNA sequences in this sample encode the identical CDR3. The gene calls are TRBV27 and TRBJ1-5; D remains unclear. Germline CDR1 reads MNHEY; CDR2 reads SMNVEV (reference sequence). The CDR3 spans 14 residues. V shed 0 bases and J shed 3 bases, with 6 bases lying between them. The CDR3 sequence is CASSLSGYNQPQHF. For the CDR3, the DNA is TGTGCCAGCAGTTTATCTGGCTACAATCAGCCCCAGCATTTT.

The chain couples TRBV7-6 to TRBJ2-7, with 7 bases fitting TRBD2. J was trimmed by 7 bases and V by 1 base; bases with no gene match: 13. This CDR3 contains 16 residues. Germline V CDR1 and CDR2: SGHVS, FNYEAQ. The CDR3 region is CASSLVAGVNFGEQYF. CDR3 sequence (DNA): TGTGCCAGCAGCTTAGTTGCGGGAGTTAACTTTGGGGAGCAGTACTTC.

CDR3 region: CASKPNTLLSRDRAYNEQFF. DNA for the CDR3: TGTGCCAGCAAGCCTAACACTTTGCTGAGCCGGGACAGGGCCTACAATGAGCAGTTCTTC. The chain has TRBV28 and TRBJ2-1, with 9 bases aligning to TRBD1. V trimming: 7 bases; J trimming: 2 bases; junction bases outside the gene matches: 21. Germline V gives CDR1 MDHEN, CDR2 SYDVKM. This CDR3 has 20 residues.

The chain joins TRBV28 to TRBJ2-5; 10 nucleotides match TRBD1. The CDR3 covers 16 residues. After removal of 6 bases from V and 2 bases from J, the junction contained 9 bases not matched to a gene. The germline V gene encodes CDR1 MDHEN and CDR2 SYDVKM. In DNA, the CDR3 is TGTGCCAGCAGCCGTACGGAGGGACAGGGGCAAGAGACCCAGTACTTC. Its protein product is CASSRTEGQGQETQYF.

The V and J genes are TRBV10-3 and TRBJ2-2; 7 nucleotides align to TRBD2. The germline gives CDR1 ENHRY, CDR2 SYGVKD. The length of the CDR3 is 14 residues. V was pared by 0 bases and J by 7 bases, with 2 bases of the junction left unmatched. CDR3 bases: TGTGCCATCAGTGAGTCAAGCGGGATCGGGGAGCTGTTTTTT. It translates to CAISESSGIGELFF.